The 20 T cell receptor beta chains below all came from one sample that was sequenced in a study of technical replicates of blood from a few donors. Generated by immunoSEQ multiplex PCR, the TCRdb table keeps only in-frame clones and is missing some. The sample includes about 89,000 clones, approximately 93% of them seen just once. Sequenced input: T cells isolated from PBMCs. The receptors originated from a human donor in good health.

The chain carries TRBV27 and TRBJ2-5; D is unresolved. The V gene lost 5 bases and the J gene lost 0 bases, with 4 bases spanning the gap. The CDR3 extends over 12 amino acids. CDR1 and CDR2 (germline): MNHEY, SMNVEV (reference sequence). The CDR3 nucleotides read TGTGCCAGCAGTCCTCACCAAGAGACCCAGTACTTC. It codes for CASSPHQETQYF.

V and J are TRBV6-5 and TRBJ2-1; maybe TRBD2 (5 bases). Trimming stripped 2 bases from V and 3 bases from J, with 11 bases between. Germline V gene lookup returns CDR1 MNHEY and CDR2 SVGAGI. This CDR3 is built from 15 residues. This CDR3 reads CASSYAEGDYNEQFF. DNA for the CDR3: TGTGCCAGCAGTTACGCCGAGGGAGACTACAATGAGCAGTTCTTC.

This clone was counted a few times. This chain uses TRBV29-1 with TRBJ2-1; the D is unclear. Germline CDR1 reads SQVTM; CDR2 reads ANQGSEA. The CDR3 spans 14 residues. Trimming took 5 bases from V and 3 from J, leaving 14 bases between them. The DNA for the CDR3 is TGCAGCGTTTTACGCAGTGGTGGCTACAATGAGCAGTTCTTC. Residues: CSVLRSGGYNEQFF.

This clone was observed a single time. The chain links TRBV4-2 to TRBJ2-2, with a tentative D call TRBD1 (6 bases). The ends were cut back, 3 bases at V and 4 bases at J, with 9 bases in the middle. Germline V gene lookup returns CDR1 LGHNA and CDR2 YNFKEQ. The CDR3 totals 14 residues. The CDR3 DNA reads as TGTGCCAGCAGCCAGACAGGTGTCACCGGGGAGCTGTTTTTT. Its protein product is CASSQTGVTGELFF.

V is TRBV10-2 and J is TRBJ2-1; 10 bases map to TRBD2. CDR1 is WSHSY and CDR2 is SAAADI in the germline V gene. The CDR3 has 14 residues. V dropped 4 bases and J dropped 4; count of bases not matched to a gene: 1. The CDR3: CASSGTSGYNEQFF. Here the CDR3 DNA reads TGCGCCAGCAGTGGGACTAGCGGTTACAATGAGCAGTTCTTC.

The CDR3 loop reads CASSRDSQETQYF. DNA for the CDR3: TGTGCCAGCAGCCGGGACAGCCAAGAGACCCAGTACTTC. This rearrangement joins TRBV7-9 to TRBJ2-5; 7 nucleotides align to TRBD1. V was clipped by 5 bases and J by 1 base; unmatched bases: 1. CDR1 is SEHNR, CDR2 FQNEAQ, per germline (reference sequence). The CDR3 consists of 13 residues. The full variable domain, completed using reference TRBV7-9 and TRBJ2-5, is DTGVSQNPRHKITKRGQNVTFRCDPISEHNRLYWYRQTLGQGPEFLTYFQNEAQLEKSRLLSDRFSAERPKGSFSTLEIQRTEQGDSAMYLCASSRDSQETQYFGPGTRLLVL.

The gene calls are TRBV28 and TRBJ1-2, with a possible D match to TRBD1 (6 bases). Germline V lookup: CDR1 MDHEN, CDR2 SYDVKM. The CDR3 totals 15 residues. V lost 6 bases and J lost 4, with 18 bases in between. The CDR3 nucleotides are TGTGCCAGCAGCGAAGACCCGACAGGCCTCTATGGCTACACCTTC. Translating gives CASSEDPTGLYGYTF.

The genes are TRBV6-5 and TRBJ1-5, with no clear D. With 2 bases removed from V and 4 bases from J, the gap between germline ends came to 15 bases. Germline CDR1 reads MNHEY; CDR2 reads SVGAGI. CDR3 length: 16 residues. CDR3 residues: CASSYPTRRRNQPQHF. For the CDR3, the DNA is TGTGCCAGCAGTTACCCCACCCGCCGGAGGAATCAGCCCCAGCATTTT.

V gene TRBV7-9 combines with J gene TRBJ2-5, with a possible D match to TRBD2 (6 bases). Germline V gene sequence: CDR1 SEHNR, CDR2 FQNEAQ (reference sequence). The CDR3 is 12 residues long. The V end was cut by 5 bases, the J end by 7 bases, with 11 bases between. The DNA for the CDR3 is TGTGCCAGCAGCGTCCCACTAGCGACCCAGTACTTC. Translated, it gives CASSVPLATQYF.

The chain recombines TRBV27 with TRBJ2-5, with D unclear. This CDR3 comprises 11 residues. Germline-derived CDR1 and CDR2 are MNHEY and SMNVEV (reference sequence). V gave up 7 bases and J gave up 7 bases, with 10 bases separating them. The CDR3 region is CASTYGGTQYF. In DNA form, the CDR3 reads TGTGCCAGCACGTATGGCGGGACCCAGTACTTC.

This chain links TRBV5-4 with TRBJ1-1, with D tentatively TRBD1 (5 bases). The ends were cut back, 2 bases at V and 3 bases at J, with 8 bases in the middle. The CDR3 contains 13 residues. In germline, CDR1 is SGHNT, CDR2 YYREEE (reference sequence). CDR3 in amino acids: CASSFDRHTEAFF. The CDR3 DNA reads TGTGCCAGCAGCTTTGACAGACACACTGAAGCTTTCTTT.

The chain links TRBV6-1 to TRBJ2-7; 9 nucleotides line up with TRBD2. V was clipped by 3 bases and J by 2 bases; unmatched bases: 5. Looked up from germline, CDR1 is MNHNS and CDR2 is SASEGT. This CDR3 is built from 15 residues. As DNA, the CDR3 is TGTGCCAGCAGTGATGGACTAGCGCGAACCTACGAGCAGTACTTC. It codes for CASSDGLARTYEQYF.

The rearrangement links TRBV5-1 to TRBJ1-4, with TRBD1 identical over 7 bases. Trimming removed 0 bases from V and 5 bases from J; junction bases left unmatched: 7. Germline V lookup: CDR1 SGHRS, CDR2 YFSETQ. The CDR3 loop spans 16 amino acids. The CDR3 nucleotides are TGCGCCAGCAGCTTGGTGGCCGGGACAGTCAATGAAAAACTGTTTTTT. This translates into CASSLVAGTVNEKLFF.

This chain uses TRBV9 with TRBJ1-1; 7 bases match TRBD1. The V segment lost 0 bases and the J segment 3 bases; nucleotides outside the gene matches: 11. Per germline, CDR1 SGDLS and CDR2 YYNGEE. The CDR3 extends over 17 amino acids. The chain's CDR3 is CASSVEAGGRHHTEAFF. In nucleotides, the CDR3 is TGTGCCAGCAGCGTAGAGGCAGGGGGGCGCCACCACACTGAAGCTTTCTTT. Complete variable domain (other parts from reference TRBV9 and TRBJ1-1): DSGVTQTPKHLITATGQRVTLRCSPRSGDLSVYWYQQSLDQGLQFLIQYYNGEERAKGNILERFSAQQFPDLHSELNLSSLELGDSALYFCASSVEAGGRHHTEAFFGQGTRLTVV.

This clone was detected a few times. This rearrangement joins TRBV5-6 to TRBJ1-3; maybe TRBD1 (6 bases). Trimming stripped 5 bases from V and 1 base from J, with 13 bases between. CDR1 and CDR2 (germline): SGHDT, YYEEEE. There are 15 residues in the CDR3. The CDR3 coding sequence is TGTGCCAGCAGTTTTCAGGGGTCTTCTGGAAACACCATATATTTT. Translation: CASSFQGSSGNTIYF.

This clone occurred a few times. J is TRBJ1-6 and V is TRBV14; unclear D gene. Germline-derived CDR1 and CDR2 are SGHDN and FVKESK. This CDR3 has 15 residues. V shed 0 bases and J shed 9 bases, with 12 bases lying between them. CDR3 DNA sequence: TGTGCCAGCAGCCAAGAACGGGGTTTTGGTTCACCCCTCCACTTT. Translated: CASSQERGFGSPLHF.

The chain recombines TRBV9 with TRBJ2-3; 14 nucleotides line up with TRBD2. The trim removed 4 bases at V and 6 bases at J, leaving 4 bases unmatched. CDR1 is SGDLS and CDR2 is YYNGEE in the germline V gene. The CDR3 is made up of 15 amino acids. This chain's CDR3 is CASSLTSGGADTQYF. The CDR3 region has the DNA TGTGCCAGCAGCCTGACTAGCGGGGGGGCGGATACGCAGTATTTT.

This clone showed up just once. This chain joins TRBV20-1 and TRBJ2-5, with D perhaps TRBD1 (5 bases). V was trimmed by 7 bases and J by 9 bases, leaving 15 bases between them. The CDR3 loop spans 11 amino acids. CDR1 is DFQATT and CDR2 is SNEGSKA in the germline V gene (reference sequence). DNA of the CDR3: TGCAGTGGGGGCCAAGAGAATGCCCAGTACTTC. Its protein is CSGGQENAQYF.

V and J are TRBV28 and TRBJ2-3; 9 bases align to TRBD1. The CDR3 is 13 amino acids. CDR1 MDHEN and CDR2 SYDVKM come from the germline V gene. The V segment lost 4 bases and the J segment 4 bases; nucleotides outside the gene matches: 0. The CDR3 region has the DNA TGTGCCAGCAGTTGGACAGGGGCAGATACGCAGTATTTT. This encodes CASSWTGADTQYF.

The rearrangement uses TRBV5-5 and TRBJ2-7; maybe TRBD2 (7 bases). V lost 2 bases to trimming and J lost 2 bases, with 14 bases between them. This CDR3 has 15 residues. Germline V gene lookup returns CDR1 SGHKS and CDR2 YYEKEE (reference sequence). The CDR3 sequence: CASSFGGRITYEQYF. CDR3 sequence (DNA): TGTGCCAGCAGCTTCGGGGGGCGGATTACCTACGAGCAGTACTTC.